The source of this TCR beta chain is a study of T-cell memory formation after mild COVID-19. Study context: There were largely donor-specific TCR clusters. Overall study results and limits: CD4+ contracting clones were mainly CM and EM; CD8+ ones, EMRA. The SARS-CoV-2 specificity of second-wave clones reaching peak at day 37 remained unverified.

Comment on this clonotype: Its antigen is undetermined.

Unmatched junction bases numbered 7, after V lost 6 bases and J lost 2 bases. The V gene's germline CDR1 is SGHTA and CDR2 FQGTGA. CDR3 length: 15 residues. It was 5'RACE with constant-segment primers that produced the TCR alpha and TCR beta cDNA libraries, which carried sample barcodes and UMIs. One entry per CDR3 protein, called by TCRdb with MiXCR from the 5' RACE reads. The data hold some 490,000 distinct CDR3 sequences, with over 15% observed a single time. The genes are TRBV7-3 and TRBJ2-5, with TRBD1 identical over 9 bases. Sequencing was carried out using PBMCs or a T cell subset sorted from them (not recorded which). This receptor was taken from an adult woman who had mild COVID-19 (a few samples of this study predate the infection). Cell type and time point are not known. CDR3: CASSSGQGGQETQYF. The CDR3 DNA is TGTGCCAGCAGTTCGGGACAGGGAGGACAAGAGACCCAGTACTTC.